This T cell receptor (beta chain) was documented in a study of breast tumors, draining lymph nodes, adjacent tissues. Study-level results: Tumor repertoires ranked between lymph nodes and nontumor tissue in diversity, with V and J gene preferences. Tumor T cell lymph node origin was a supported hypothesis, not proven.

Samples came from axillary lymph nodes draining the breast cancer. CDR1 is SEHNR and CDR2 is FQNEAQ in the germline V gene (reference sequence). This CDR3 contains 13 residues. V shed 1 base and J shed 1 base, with 4 bases lying between them. This clonotype was counted between two and nine times. Its antigen is not known. One entry per CDR3 protein, called by TCRdb with MiXCR from the multiplex PCR reads. The data hold about 180,000 distinct CDR3 sequences, with 33% observed a single time. The source of this sequence is a female donor with breast cancer. Some clones in this sample may be carry-over from other donors' samples. The gene calls are TRBV7-9 and TRBJ1-1; no firm D call. The sample taken for sequencing was axillary lymph node tissue. In nucleotides, the CDR3 is TGTGCCAGCAGCTTAGACCAGAACACTGAAGCTTTCTTT. It codes for CASSLDQNTEAFF.